The next 20 T cell receptor beta chains were all read from a single sample in a study of Graves' ophthalmopathy and Graves' hyperthyroidism. RNA transcripts were the source from which TCR beta CDR3 regions were amplified. HTBI primers were used in a first-round RT-PCR, which preceded a second-round multiplex PCR. TCRdb analysed the multiplex PCR reads with MiXCR anew, one entry per CDR3 protein. The sample has 300,000 to 400,000 distinct CDR3 sequences; about 18% are singletons. Sequenced material: peripheral blood. The receptors were gathered from an adult woman with stable Graves' hyperthyroidism.

This clonotype was counted only a few times. This chain links TRBV27 with TRBJ2-7; 8 bases are shared with TRBD1. V lost 4 bases to trimming and J lost 7 bases; unmatched junction nucleotides: 6. This CDR3 region has 13 residues. Germline-derived CDR1 and CDR2 are MNHEY and SMNVEV (reference sequence). The CDR3 DNA reads as TGTGCCAGCAGTTCAGGGGGCCGGGGGGAGCAGTACTTC. It yields the protein CASSSGGRGEQYF.

The table lists this clonotype with many counts. The chain has TRBV2 and TRBJ2-2; D ambiguous. V was clipped by 6 bases and J by 6 bases, with 17 bases between them. Germline CDR1 SNHLY, CDR2 FYNNEI. CDR3 length equals 15 residues. DNA of the CDR3: TGTGCCAGCAGCGCATACGGATCTAACCCCGGGGAGCTGTTTTTT. The encoded protein is CASSAYGSNPGELFF.

This clonotype was counted many times. The rearrangement uses TRBV11-2 and TRBJ2-4; D not resolved. V lost 0 bases, J lost 11 bases, and 5 bases lay in between. The CDR3 is made up of 11 amino acids. In germline, CDR1 is SGHAT, CDR2 FQNNGV. CDR3 coding DNA: TGTGCCAGCAGCTTAGAGGGTTTTCAGTACTTC. Protein: CASSLEGFQYF.

The table lists this clonotype with many counts. The rearrangement joins TRBV10-2 to TRBJ2-7, with D tentatively TRBD2 (6 bases). The germline gives CDR1 WSHSY, CDR2 SAAADI. Trimming removed 5 bases at V and 1 base at J, with 15 bases between. This CDR3 is built from 15 residues. CDR3 residues: CASSPSYAGSYEQYF. In nucleotides, the CDR3 is TGCGCCAGCAGTCCCTCCTACGCGGGATCCTACGAGCAGTACTTC.

This clonotype was found many times. The chain uses TRBV28 and TRBJ2-7, with 8 nucleotides matching TRBD2. V lost 3 bases to trimming and J lost 0 bases; unmatched junction nucleotides: 10. This CDR3 region has 17 residues. CDR1 is MDHEN, CDR2 SYDVKM, per germline. CDR3 bases: TGTGCCAGCAGTTTGCCCCTGGGTAGCGGGAACTCCTACGAGCAGTACTTC. Translation gives CASSLPLGSGNSYEQYF.

The rearrangement joins TRBV7-3 to TRBJ2-5; D is possibly TRBD1 or TRBD2 (5 bases each). Trimming pared 0 bases from V and 2 bases from J, leaving 13 bases between. The CDR3 length is 16 residues. CDR1 and CDR2 (germline): SGHTA, FQGTGA. As DNA, the CDR3 is TGTGCCAGCAGCTTAACGCCGGGACGGCATCAAGAGACCCAGTACTTC. Amino acid sequence: CASSLTPGRHQETQYF.

This clonotype has ten or more counts. The rearrangement uses TRBV11-2 and TRBJ2-7; D remains unclear. V lost 0 bases and J lost 6, with 15 bases in between. The germline CDR1 and CDR2 sequences are SGHAT and FQNNGV. The CDR3 is 15 amino acids. CDR3 DNA sequence: TGTGCCAGCAGCTTAGATCGAGGCAGTAAGCTCGAGCAGTACTTC. This sequence encodes CASSLDRGSKLEQYF.

This clonotype has only a few counts. This sequence joins TRBV29-1 and TRBJ2-5; the match to TRBD1 covers 12 bases. The germline gives CDR1 SQVTM, CDR2 ANQGSEA. Trimming took 7 bases from V and 5 from J; bases not matched to a gene: 11. The CDR3 spans 15 residues. CDR3 in amino acids: CSAGGWDRGPETQYF. The CDR3 nucleotides read TGCAGCGCCGGAGGGTGGGACAGGGGGCCGGAGACCCAGTACTTC.

This clonotype was seen repeatedly, ten times or more. The gene calls are TRBV20-1 and TRBJ1-1; 8 positions match TRBD1. CDR3 length: 14 residues. The V gene's germline CDR1 is DFQATT and CDR2 SNEGSKA (reference sequence). Trimming took 6 bases from V and 3 from J; bases not matched to a gene: 9. CDR3 coding DNA: TGCAGTGCAAGGACAGGGTGGGGGGACACTGAAGCTTTCTTT. Translated: CSARTGWGDTEAFF.

This clonotype has at least ten counts. The chain uses TRBV7-6 and TRBJ1-1; D not resolved. Germline V gene sequence: CDR1 SGHVS, CDR2 FNYEAQ. This CDR3 is built from 13 residues. V dropped 4 bases and J dropped 8 bases, with 14 bases sitting between them. The CDR3 spells CASSSYRSSEAFF. The DNA of the CDR3 is TGTGCCAGCAGCTCTTACCGGTCGTCAGAAGCTTTCTTT.

This clonotype was seen a handful of times. The gene calls are TRBV6-2 or TRBV6-3 and TRBJ1-2, with a tentative D call TRBD1 (6 bases). The CDR3 extends over 14 amino acids. The germline V and J ends were trimmed by 7 bases and 2 bases, with 14 bases remaining between them. CDR1 is MNHEY, CDR2 SVGEGT, per germline. CDR3 protein: CASNLLDSNYGYTF. CDR3 DNA: TGTGCCAGCAACCTACTGGACAGCAACTATGGCTACACCTTC.

The chain uses TRBV14 and TRBJ1-2; D uncertain. The V and J ends lost 1 base and 4 bases respectively, with 10 bases between them. The CDR3 has 14 amino acids. Per the germline V gene, CDR1 is SGHDN and CDR2 is FVKESK. The CDR3 region has the DNA TGTGCCAGCAGCCAAGGAACCGAGCTCTATGGCTACACCTTC. As protein: CASSQGTELYGYTF.

The CDR3 DNA sequence: TGTGCCAGCAGTGGCTGGACAGACAGTTCCTATGGCTACACCTTC. Amino acids: CASSGWTDSSYGYTF. V is TRBV12-3 or TRBV12-4 and J is TRBJ1-2, with a possible D match to TRBD1 (6 bases). The CDR3 runs 15 residues. V dropped 5 bases and J dropped 4 bases, with 17 bases sitting between them.

A note on this clonotype: This clone may be a read error of a much larger clone one base away. The chain links TRBV5-1 to TRBJ2-7; 8 positions match TRBD2. Trimming cost V 6 bases and J 0 bases; bases outside gene matches: 8. In germline, CDR1 is SGHRS, CDR2 YFSETQ. This CDR3 region has 15 residues. The CDR3 DNA is TGCGCCAGCATCGCGGGTAGCGGGACCTCCTACGAGCAGTACTTC. This codes for CASIAGSGTSYEQYF.

This clonotype showed up many times. Germline is not matched at one junction end, which may reflect a read error. The chain employs TRBV28 and TRBJ2-7, with TRBD2 identical over 9 bases. The V gene's germline CDR1 is MDHEN and CDR2 SYDVKM. CDR3 length: 13 amino acids. CDR3 amino acids: CASSLSGGRDFLF. CDR3 sequence (DNA): TGTGCCAGCAGTTTATCAGGCGGGAGGGATTTCCTCTTC.

This clonotype was counted ten times or more. The V call is TRBV6-5, the J call TRBJ2-5, with D perhaps matching TRBD2 (5 bases). V was trimmed by 5 bases and J by 2 bases, leaving 18 bases between them. The CDR3 spans 16 residues. Germline V gene sequence: CDR1 MNHEY, CDR2 SVGAGI. The CDR3 DNA sequence: TGTGCCAGCAGTACTCCCCGGGTGGTAGCGCAAGAGACCCAGTACTTC. Translated: CASSTPRVVAQETQYF.

This sequence joins TRBV2 and TRBJ2-3, with a tentative D call TRBD2 (7 bases). Germline V gene sequence: CDR1 SNHLY, CDR2 FYNNEI. V was pared by 6 bases and J by 5 bases, with 9 bases between. The CDR3 covers 12 residues. The CDR3 nucleotides read TGTGCCAGCAGGAGGGGGGGAGATACGCAGTATTTT. This codes for CASRRGGDTQYF.

In its sample, this clonotype was seen many times. This chain joins TRBV12-3 or TRBV12-4 and TRBJ1-1; 8 nucleotides agree with TRBD1. Trimming cost V 6 bases and J 1 base; bases outside gene matches: 7. CDR3 length equals 15 residues. The CDR3 sequence: CASSPQTGENTEAFF. The CDR3, as DNA: TGTGCCAGCAGCCCACAGACAGGGGAGAACACTGAAGCTTTCTTT.

This clonotype was picked up many times. V usage is TRBV20-1 and J usage is TRBJ1-1, with D tentatively TRBD1 (5 bases). The CDR3 length is 14 residues. Germline V gene sequence: CDR1 DFQATT, CDR2 SNEGSKA (reference sequence). V was pared by 6 bases and J by 5 bases, with 19 bases between. CDR3 region: CSARTGGKKTEAFF. CDR3 nucleotides: TGCAGTGCCCGGACCGGGGGAAAAAAGACTGAAGCTTTCTTT.

There are a few counts of this clonotype. This rearrangement joins TRBV30 to TRBJ2-7; TRBD1 matches at 9 bases. This CDR3 spans 14 amino acids. CDR1 is GTSNPN, CDR2 SVGIG, per germline (reference sequence). Trimming removed 3 bases from V and 6 bases from J; junction bases left unmatched: 9. CDR3 in amino acids: CAWSAGTGWREQYF. In DNA, the CDR3 is TGTGCCTGGAGCGCCGGGACAGGGTGGCGCGAGCAGTACTTC.